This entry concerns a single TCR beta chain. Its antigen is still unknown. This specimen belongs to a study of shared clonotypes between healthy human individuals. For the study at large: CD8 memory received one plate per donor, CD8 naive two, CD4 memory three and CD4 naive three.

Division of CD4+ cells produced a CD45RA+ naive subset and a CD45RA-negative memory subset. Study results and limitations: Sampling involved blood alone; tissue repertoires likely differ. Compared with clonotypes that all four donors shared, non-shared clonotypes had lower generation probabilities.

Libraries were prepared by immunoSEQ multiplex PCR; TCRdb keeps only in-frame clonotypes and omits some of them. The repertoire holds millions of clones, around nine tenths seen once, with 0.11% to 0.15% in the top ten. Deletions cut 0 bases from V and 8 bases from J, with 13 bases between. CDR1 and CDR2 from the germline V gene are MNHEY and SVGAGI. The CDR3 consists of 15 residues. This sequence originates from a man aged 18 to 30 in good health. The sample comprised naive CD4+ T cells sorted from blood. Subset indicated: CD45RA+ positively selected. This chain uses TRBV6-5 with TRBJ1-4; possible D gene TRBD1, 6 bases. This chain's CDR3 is CASSYSGAGEEKLFF. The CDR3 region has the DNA TGTGCCAGCAGTTACTCGGGGGCAGGAGAGGAAAAACTGTTTTTT.